The 18 T cell receptor beta chains below come from one sample, sequenced in a study of shared clonotypes between healthy human individuals. Measured with immunoSEQ multiplex PCR; TCRdb has only the in-frame clones, and not every one. The sample consists of about 2 million clones, around 96% of them appearing once. CD45RO-negative, CCR7-positively selected cells formed the naive CD8 fraction, excluding terminally differentiated effector memory CD45RA+ cells. The sequencing sample was made of naive CD8+ T cells sorted from blood. The receptors derive from a young man in good health.

This chain joins TRBV4-1 and TRBJ1-6, with D uncertain. V lost 2 bases, J lost 10 bases, and 12 bases lay in between. The CDR3 contains 14 residues. CDR1 is MGHRA and CDR2 is YSYEKL in the germline V gene. CDR3 sequence reads: CASSQLSLGSPLHF. DNA for the CDR3: TGCGCCAGCAGCCAATTAAGTTTAGGGTCACCCCTCCACTTT.

This chain uses TRBV13 with TRBJ2-1, with D uncertain. The ends were cut back, 2 bases at V and 0 bases at J, with 14 bases in the middle. This CDR3 has 17 amino acids. Germline V gene sequence: CDR1 PRHDT, CDR2 FYEKMQ (reference sequence). The CDR3 sequence: CASSLREDPHSYNEQFF. Here the CDR3 DNA reads TGTGCCAGCAGCTTAAGAGAGGACCCGCACTCCTACAATGAGCAGTTCTTC.

V is TRBV9 and J is TRBJ1-6, with 9 bases matching TRBD1. V dropped 3 bases and J dropped 12; count of bases not matched to a gene: 7. This CDR3 is 14 amino acids long. From germline, CDR1 is SGDLS and CDR2 YYNGEE. CDR3 in DNA: TGTGCCAGCAGCGAGGGGACAGGGCTGAGACCCCTCCACTTT. Translation gives CASSEGTGLRPLHF.

This clone has just one count. The same CDR3 arises from other DNA sequences in this sample as well. V usage is TRBV5-6 and J usage is TRBJ2-1, with 10 bases lining up with TRBD1. With V trimmed by 3 bases and J by 2 bases, 2 bases remained unmatched. The CDR3 runs 15 residues. CDR1 and CDR2 from the germline V gene are SGHDT and YYEEEE. This CDR3 reads CASSSGQGAYNEQFF. The CDR3 DNA reads as TGTGCCAGCAGCTCTGGACAGGGGGCCTACAATGAGCAGTTCTTC. Complete variable domain (other parts from reference TRBV5-6 and TRBJ2-1): DAGVTQSPTHLIKTRGQQVTLRCSPKSGHDTVSWYQQALGQGPQFIFQYYEEEERQRGNFPDRFSGHQFPNYSSELNVNALLLGDSALYLCASSSGQGAYNEQFFGPGTRLTVL.

The chain recombines TRBV5-1 with TRBJ1-1, with TRBD1 matching over 9 bases. The CDR3 has 14 residues. Losses at the gene ends were 3 bases for V and 6 bases for J; bases not matched to a gene: 6. The germline CDR1 and CDR2 sequences are SGHRS and YFSETQ. CDR3 DNA sequence: TGCGCCAGCAGCTCGGGACAGGGTTTGGCTGAAGCTTTCTTT. It is translated as CASSSGQGLAEAFF.

This sequence joins TRBV19 and TRBJ1-5; 8 bases fit TRBD1. The CDR3 is made up of 16 amino acids. V trimming: 3 bases; J trimming: 5 bases; junction bases outside the gene matches: 9. Germline V gene sequence: CDR1 LNHDA, CDR2 SQIVND (reference sequence). The CDR3 sequence: CASSIRRTGWDQPQHF. Written as DNA, the CDR3 is TGTGCCAGTAGTATTCGTCGGACAGGGTGGGATCAGCCCCAGCATTTT.

The V gene is TRBV29-1, the J gene TRBJ2-7; possible D gene TRBD1, 5 bases. CDR3 size: 15 residues. Germline V CDR1 and CDR2: SQVTM, ANQGSEA. V gave up 5 bases and J gave up 0 bases, with 17 bases separating them. The DNA of the CDR3 is TGCAGCGTTCTTTTCCCCCATGGGGCCTCCTACGAGCAGTACTTC. Translating gives CSVLFPHGASYEQYF.

This chain joins TRBV2 and TRBJ2-3; D gene ambiguous. The CDR3 contains 15 residues. V was cut by 3 bases and J by 2 bases, with 12 bases left in between. The V gene's germline CDR1 is SNHLY and CDR2 FYNNEI. For the CDR3, the DNA is TGTGCCAGCAGTGATGGGCGGCGATTCACAGATACGCAGTATTTT. Amino acids: CASSDGRRFTDTQYF. Combining the CDR3 with reference TRBV2 and TRBJ2-3 gives the whole variable domain EPEVTQTPSHQVTQMGQEVILRCVPISNHLYFYWYRQILGQKVEFLVSFYNNEISEKSEIFDDQFSVERPDGSNFTLKIRSTKLEDSAMYFCASSDGRRFTDTQYFGPGTRLTVL.

The rearrangement joins TRBV7-2 to TRBJ2-7; D unresolved. The CDR3 runs to 15 residues. Germline V gives CDR1 SGHTA, CDR2 FQGNSA. V was cut by 7 bases and J by 0 bases, with 16 bases left in between. The CDR3 DNA follows: TGTGCCAGCACAGCTTATTTCAGGCCCTCCTACGAGCAGTACTTC. Amino acid sequence: CASTAYFRPSYEQYF.

The chain employs TRBV4-1 and TRBJ2-7, with 10 bases fitting TRBD1. Per germline, CDR1 MGHRA and CDR2 YSYEKL. This CDR3 is built from 17 residues. V was pared by 3 bases and J by 3 bases, with 11 bases of the junction left unmatched. CDR3 loop: CASSQKAGRTGGYEQYF. The CDR3 coding sequence is TGCGCCAGCAGCCAGAAGGCCGGGAGGACAGGGGGCTACGAGCAGTACTTC.

This chain uses TRBV21-1 with TRBJ2-7; TRBD2, the table's D call, was not compared with the DNA. TRBV21-1 is tagged as a pseudogene. This CDR3 contains 11 residues. CDR3 in DNA: TGTGCCAGCAGCGGTACGGACGAGCAGTACTTC. Translating gives CASSGTDEQYF.

In regard to this clone: The same CDR3 can be traced to other DNA sequences in this sample. The rearrangement uses TRBV30 and TRBJ1-1; D uncertain. The ends were cut back, 3 bases at V and 5 bases at J, with 7 bases in the middle. The CDR3 extends over 11 amino acids. Germline V gives CDR1 GTSNPN, CDR2 SVGIG (reference sequence). The CDR3 region is CAWSRGTEAFF. The CDR3 DNA follows: TGTGCCTGGAGCCGCGGGACTGAAGCTTTCTTT. Filled out from reference TRBV30 and TRBJ1-1, the complete variable domain reads SQTIHQWPATLVQPVGSPLSLECTVEGTSNPNLYWYRQAAGRGLQLLFYSVGIGQISSEVPQNLSASRPQDRQFILSSKKLLLSDSGFYLCAWSRGTEAFFGQGTRLTVV.

The chain couples TRBV7-9 to TRBJ1-2, with a possible D match to TRBD1 (6 bases). The V and J ends lost 4 bases and 1 base respectively, with 10 bases between them. The CDR3 is 14 residues long. The germline gives CDR1 SEHNR, CDR2 FQNEAQ (reference sequence). Here the CDR3 reads CASSYPGVNYGYTF. The CDR3 DNA sequence: TGTGCCAGCAGCTACCCAGGGGTTAACTATGGCTACACCTTC.

The J gene is TRBJ2-7, the V gene TRBV14; the D is unclear. Germline V gives CDR1 SGHDN, CDR2 FVKESK. The CDR3 loop spans 13 amino acids. V dropped 4 bases and J dropped 3 bases, with 10 bases sitting between them. CDR3 protein: CASSLINNYEQYF. The CDR3 region has the DNA TGTGCCAGCAGCCTCATCAACAACTACGAGCAGTACTTC.

The chain links TRBV11-2 to TRBJ2-1; D remains unclear. V lost 0 bases and J 5 bases, leaving 14 bases between the germline ends. This CDR3 spans 16 amino acids. The germline V gene encodes CDR1 SGHAT and CDR2 FQNNGV. The CDR3 DNA reads TGTGCCAGCAGCTTAGAATGGTGGGAATTAGACAATGAGCAGTTCTTC. Its protein is CASSLEWWELDNEQFF.

The V gene is TRBV6-5, the J gene TRBJ2-5, with TRBD2 identical over 7 bases. Germline V gene lookup returns CDR1 MNHEY and CDR2 SVGAGI. After removal of 6 bases from V and 4 bases from J, the junction contained 8 bases not matched to a gene. The CDR3 consists of 14 residues. The CDR3 is CASSGGLGGETQYF. DNA of the CDR3: TGTGCCAGCAGCGGCGGACTAGGAGGAGAGACCCAGTACTTC.

The V gene is TRBV13, the J gene TRBJ2-2; a possible D gene is TRBD2 (5 bases). With 3 bases removed from V and 5 bases from J, the gap between germline ends came to 7 bases. Per germline, CDR1 PRHDT and CDR2 FYEKMQ (reference sequence). The CDR3 covers 13 residues. CDR3 bases: TGTGCCAGCAGCTTCACGGGAACCGGGGAGCTGTTTTTT. As protein: CASSFTGTGELFF.

The gene calls are TRBV7-6 and TRBJ1-1; D might be TRBD1 (6 bases). The CDR3 covers 15 residues. V shed 4 bases and J shed 0 bases, with 12 bases lying between them. Germline loops: CDR1 SGHVS, CDR2 FNYEAQ. CDR3 in DNA: TGTGCCAGCAGCTCGAGACAGGCCATGAACACTGAAGCTTTCTTT. Protein product: CASSSRQAMNTEAFF.